This T cell receptor (beta chain) was retrieved from a study of shared clonotypes between healthy human individuals. Overall study findings and caveats: The small donor group covered limited genetic and exposure diversity.

Naivety among CD8 cells was defined by CD45RO negativity and positive CCR7 selection, thereby excluding terminally differentiated effector memory CD45RA+ cells. TCRdb's copy holds only in-frame clones and misses some; the assay was immunoSEQ multiplex PCR. Seen here are around 1.9 million clones, roughly 91% observed once, and the top ten hold roughly 1.7%. The CDR3 loop spans 13 amino acids. Germline V lookup: CDR1 MDHEN, CDR2 SYDVKM. Between the trimmed V and J ends, which lost 5 bases and 0 bases, there was a span of 8 bases. A word on this clone: Antigen unknown.

The V call is TRBV28, the J call TRBJ2-7; D is unresolved. The sequencing sample was made of naive CD8+ T cells from PBMCs. The receptor was isolated from a man in his late teens or twenties in good health. Some clones in this sample may be carry-over from other donors' samples. The CDR3 is CASSAFVSYEQYF. CDR3 bases: TGTGCCAGCAGTGCCTTCGTCTCCTACGAGCAGTACTTC.